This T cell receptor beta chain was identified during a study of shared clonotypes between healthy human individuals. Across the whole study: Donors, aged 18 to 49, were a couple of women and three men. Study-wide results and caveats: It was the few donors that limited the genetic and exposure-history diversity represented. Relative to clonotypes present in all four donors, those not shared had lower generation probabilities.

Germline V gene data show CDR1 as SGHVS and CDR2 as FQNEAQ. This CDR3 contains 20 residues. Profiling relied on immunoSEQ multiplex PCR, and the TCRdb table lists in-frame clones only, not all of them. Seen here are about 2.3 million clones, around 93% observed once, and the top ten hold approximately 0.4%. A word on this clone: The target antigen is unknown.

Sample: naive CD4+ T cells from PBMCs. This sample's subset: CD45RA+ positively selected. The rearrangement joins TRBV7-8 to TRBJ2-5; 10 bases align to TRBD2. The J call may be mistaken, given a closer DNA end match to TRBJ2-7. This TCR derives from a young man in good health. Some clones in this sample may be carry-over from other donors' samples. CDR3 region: CASSPPRRTSGMRGGYEQYF. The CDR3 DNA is TGTGCCAGCAGCCCGCCCCGGAGGACTAGCGGAATGAGAGGGGGCTACGAGCAGTACTTC.